One and the same sample provided the 6 T cell receptor beta chains below, sequenced in a study of tumor-infiltrating lymphocytes in localized non-small cell lung cancer. Libraries were prepared by immunoSEQ multiplex PCR; TCRdb keeps only in-frame clonotypes and omits some of them. This sample yields around 17,000 clones, of which more than 75% are seen a single time; 10% belongs to the top ten. Sequenced input: uninvolved lung tissue not adjacent to the tumor. Receptors originate from a human donor with non-small cell lung cancer.

By proportion, this clone is medium-sized. In DNA form, the CDR3 reads TGTGCCAGCAGCTTCCAGTATGAGCAGTTCTTC. This encodes CASSFQYEQFF. The V call is TRBV11-2, the J call TRBJ2-1; D is unclear. Germline V lookup: CDR1 SGHAT, CDR2 FQNNGV. V dropped 3 bases and J dropped 8 bases, with 5 bases sitting between them. The CDR3 length is 11 residues.

The chain links TRBV27 to TRBJ2-7; D unclear. CDR3 length equals 16 residues. Germline values: CDR1 MNHEY, CDR2 SMNVEV (reference sequence). Between the trimmed V and J ends, which lost 2 bases and 3 bases, there was a span of 17 bases. The CDR3 region has the DNA TGTGCCAGCAGTTTAACCTTCGGGTCCCAGAACTACGAGCAGTACTTC. Translating gives CASSLTFGSQNYEQYF.

The CDR3 reads CASRVQGMSYGYTF. CDR3 DNA sequence: TGTGCCAGCAGGGTCCAGGGTATGAGCTATGGCTACACCTTC. J is TRBJ1-2 and V is TRBV2; tentatively, D is TRBD1 (5 bases). This CDR3 is built from 14 residues. The V end lost 6 bases, the J end lost 4 bases, and 15 bases lay between the germline ends. Germline V gives CDR1 SNHLY, CDR2 FYNNEI.

The V and J genes are TRBV10-2 and TRBJ2-1; no reliable D call. Trimming removed 2 bases at V and 9 bases at J, with 5 bases between. CDR1 and CDR2 (germline): WSHSY, SAAADI. The CDR3 consists of 11 residues. Here the CDR3 reads CASSEVVEQFF. CDR3 nucleotides: TGCGCCAGCAGTGAGGTAGTTGAGCAGTTCTTC.

The V and J genes are TRBV10-1 and TRBJ2-7, with 9 bases aligning to TRBD1. The V gene end was trimmed by 6 bases and the J gene end by 6 bases; junction bases not matched to a gene: 6. Germline assignment: CDR1 WNHNN and CDR2 SYGVQD (reference sequence). The CDR3 spans 13 residues. CDR3 residues: CASSRDRVGEQYF. The CDR3 nucleotides read TGCGCCAGCAGCCGGGACAGGGTGGGCGAGCAGTACTTC.

J is TRBJ1-1 and V is TRBV15; D is uncertain. CDR1 and CDR2 from the germline V gene are LNHNV and YYDKDF (reference sequence). Trimming left V 0 bases short and J 1 base short, with 15 bases between. The CDR3 consists of 17 residues. The chain's CDR3 is CATSRDQAVVWNTEAFF. CDR3 DNA: TGTGCCACCAGCAGAGATCAGGCCGTCGTTTGGAACACTGAAGCTTTCTTT.